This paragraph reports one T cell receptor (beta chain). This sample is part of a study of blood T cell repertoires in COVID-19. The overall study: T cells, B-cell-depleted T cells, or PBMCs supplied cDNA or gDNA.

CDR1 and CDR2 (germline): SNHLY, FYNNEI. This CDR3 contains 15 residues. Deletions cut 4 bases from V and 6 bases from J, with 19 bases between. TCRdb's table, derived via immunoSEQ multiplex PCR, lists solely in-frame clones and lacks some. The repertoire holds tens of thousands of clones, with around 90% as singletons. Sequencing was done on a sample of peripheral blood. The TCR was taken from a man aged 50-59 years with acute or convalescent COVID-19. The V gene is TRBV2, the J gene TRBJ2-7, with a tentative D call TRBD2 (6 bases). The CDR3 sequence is CASSGGELAPGEQYF. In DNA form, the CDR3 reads TGTGCCAGCAGTGGAGGGGAACTAGCCCCGGGCGAGCAGTACTTC. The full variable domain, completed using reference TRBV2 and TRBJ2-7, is EPEVTQTPSHQVTQMGQEVILRCVPISNHLYFYWYRQILGQKVEFLVSFYNNEISEKSEIFDDQFSVERPDGSNFTLKIRSTKLEDSAMYFCASSGGELAPGEQYFGPGTRLTVT.